This T cell receptor beta chain came from a study of cytomegalovirus exposure and HLA in healthy donors. CDR3 length equals 14 residues. V was cut by 0 bases and J by 5 bases, with 10 bases left in between. The germline gives CDR1 ENHRY, CDR2 SYGVKD. The PCR used 60 Vbeta and 13 Jbeta primers. Measured with immunoSEQ multiplex PCR; TCRdb has only the in-frame clones, and not every one. This repertoire comprises over 75,000 clones; its ten largest clones make up 0.58%. Study observations and caveats: It was likely that a cluster of highly shared sequence variants was a sequencing artifact. Both high specificity and high sensitivity reportedly marked the classifier's diagnosis of cytomegalovirus status. Investigators reported about 160 TCR beta chains as tied to cytomegalovirus. The study found most TCR sequences rare, yet found some public TCRs in many donors.

As regards this clone: Its antigen remains unknown.

Sequencing was done on a sample of PBMCs. This receptor was obtained from a man aged 45-65 years in good health and CMV-seronegative. V usage is TRBV10-3 and J usage is TRBJ2-5; no firm D call. The CDR3 reads CAISESRKSETQYF. In nucleotides, the CDR3 is TGTGCCATCAGTGAGTCGAGGAAATCGGAGACCCAGTACTTC.